Following are 24 T cell receptor beta chains from one sample sequenced in a study of T cell repertoires in cytomegalovirus infection (dated by TCRdb to the late 2010s). Sequencing was carried out with an Illumina HiSeq 1500. The public reads were reprocessed in TCRdb via fastp at Q25 and MiXCR, keeping in-frame beta chains. Duplicate CDR3 protein sequences are folded into a single record with the most common DNA and genes. The sample records some 350,000 distinct CDR3 sequences, approximately 18% of which are singletons. Around 8.6% of the sample is in the top ten clones. Sequenced input: PBMCs. The source is a human donor in good health (CMV status not recorded). Some clones in this sample may be carry-over from other donors' samples.

This clonotype was recorded at least ten times. This chain connects TRBV6-1 to TRBJ1-2; D is undetermined. Germline assignment: CDR1 MNHNS and CDR2 SASEGT. The germline V and J ends were trimmed by 3 bases and 4 bases, with 6 bases remaining between them. The CDR3 length is 12 residues. CDR3 DNA: TGTGCCAGCAGTGACTGGGGCTATGGCTACACCTTC. Protein: CASSDWGYGYTF.

This clonotype was seen only a few times. The chain recombines TRBV6-2 or TRBV6-3 with TRBJ1-1; D is unclear. The germline V and J ends were trimmed by 2 bases and 3 bases, with 7 bases remaining between them. The CDR3 has 13 residues. Per the germline V gene, CDR1 is MNHEY and CDR2 is SVGEGT. CDR3: CASSYVPDTEAFF. Here the CDR3 DNA reads TGTGCCAGCAGTTACGTCCCGGACACTGAAGCTTTCTTT.

The chain links TRBV7-2 to TRBJ2-5; D uncertain. The CDR3 runs 14 residues. Between the trimmed V and J ends, which lost 5 bases and 5 bases, there was a span of 15 bases. Per the germline V gene, CDR1 is SGHTA and CDR2 is FQGNSA. CDR3 bases: TGTGCCAGCAGCAGGAATCGGGCTGAGGAGACCCAGTACTTC. It yields the protein CASSRNRAEETQYF. Combining the CDR3 with reference TRBV7-2 and TRBJ2-5 gives the whole variable domain GAGVSQSPSNKVTEKGKDVELRCDPISGHTALYWYRQSLGQGLEFLIYFQGNSAPDKSGLPSDRFSAERTGGSVSTLTIQRTQQEDSAVYLCASSRNRAEETQYFGPGTRLLVL.

This clonotype occurred a few times. J is TRBJ2-7 and V is TRBV4-1, with 15 bases matching TRBD2. CDR3 length: 15 residues. Germline-derived CDR1 and CDR2 are MGHRA and YSYEKL. Trimming removed 5 bases from V and 7 bases from J; junction bases left unmatched: 6. The CDR3: CASSYMGLAGGEQYF. The CDR3 DNA reads as TGCGCCAGCAGCTATATGGGACTAGCGGGAGGTGAGCAGTACTTC.

This clonotype was seen only a few times. The V and J genes are TRBV6-2 or TRBV6-3 and TRBJ2-3; 8 bases fit TRBD2. V was pared by 5 bases and J by 4 bases, with 11 bases of the junction left unmatched. The CDR3 spans 16 residues. Germline V lookup: CDR1 MNHEY, CDR2 SVGEGT. The CDR3 DNA is TGTGCCAGCAGTCAATCCAGCGGGAGATCTCCAGATACGCAGTATTTT. It specifies CASSQSSGRSPDTQYF.

The chain is built from TRBV19 and TRBJ2-6, with D uncertain. V was clipped by 4 bases and J by 4 bases, with 11 bases between them. The CDR3 has 15 amino acids. Germline values: CDR1 LNHDA, CDR2 SQIVND (reference sequence). The CDR3, as DNA: TGTGCCAGTAGTACCCTGGGCGAAGGGGCCAACGTCCTGACTTTC. Protein sequence: CASSTLGEGANVLTF.

This clonotype was counted at least ten times. The chain uses TRBV7-2 and TRBJ1-3; D unclear. This CDR3 spans 17 amino acids. V was cut by 5 bases and J by 4 bases, with 21 bases left in between. Per germline, CDR1 SGHTA and CDR2 FQGNSA. The CDR3 loop reads CASSRYPYENWGNTIYF. DNA for the CDR3: TGTGCCAGCAGCCGATACCCATACGAAAATTGGGGAAACACCATATATTTT.

V usage is TRBV30 and J usage is TRBJ1-6; 9 bases map to TRBD1. The J segment lost 1 base and the V segment lost 1 base, leaving 2 bases of the junction unmatched. Per the germline V gene, CDR1 is GTSNPN and CDR2 is SVGIG (reference sequence). The CDR3 has 16 amino acids. CDR3 coding DNA: TGTGCCTGGAGTGGGACAGGGGTGTCCTATAATTCACCCCTCCACTTT. It specifies CAWSGTGVSYNSPLHF.

The CDR3 loop is CASSPAIFETQYF. In DNA, the CDR3 is TGCGCCAGCAGCCCGGCGATTTTTGAGACCCAGTACTTC. The genes are TRBV4-3 and TRBJ2-5; D unresolved. Trimming removed 4 bases from V and 5 bases from J, with 11 bases in between. The CDR3 totals 13 residues. The germline CDR1 and CDR2 sequences are LGHNA and YSLEER.

The J gene is TRBJ2-7, the V gene TRBV7-2, with a weak D call TRBD2 (6 bases). This CDR3 contains 14 residues. Germline V lookup: CDR1 SGHTA, CDR2 FQGNSA. V lost 5 bases and J lost 2, with 13 bases in between. The CDR3: CASSPGAGPYEQYF. DNA of the CDR3: TGTGCCAGCAGCCCCGGGGCGGGACCCTACGAGCAGTACTTC.

The rearrangement joins TRBV20-1 to TRBJ2-3, with 9 bases fitting TRBD2. Germline CDR1 is DFQATT and CDR2 is SNEGSKA (reference sequence). Losses at the gene ends were 0 bases for V and 2 bases for J; bases not matched to a gene: 6. The CDR3 is made up of 16 amino acids. The CDR3 protein is CSAREAGGGVTDTQYF. DNA for the CDR3: TGCAGTGCTAGAGAGGCGGGGGGGGGAGTCACAGATACGCAGTATTTT.

The table lists this clonotype with many counts. This sequence joins TRBV7-9 and TRBJ1-6, with D tentatively TRBD1 (6 bases). The CDR3 spans 15 residues. V was shortened by 6 bases and J by 8 bases, with 17 bases between the two germline ends. Looked up from germline, CDR1 is SEHNR and CDR2 is FQNEAQ (reference sequence). As DNA, the CDR3 is TGTGCCAGCAGGGGACACGGGACATTTGATTCACCCCTCCACTTT. It is translated as CASRGHGTFDSPLHF.

In its sample, this clonotype was seen a few times. The genes are TRBV19 and TRBJ1-4; 7 nucleotides match TRBD1. Trimming took 3 bases from V and 8 from J; bases not matched to a gene: 15. Germline V lookup: CDR1 LNHDA, CDR2 SQIVND (reference sequence). This CDR3 has 17 residues. The CDR3 DNA is TGTGCCAGTAGTATGGGGCCACACAGGGGAGGTGGCGAAAAACTGTTTTTT. Translated, it gives CASSMGPHRGGGEKLFF.

Notes on this clonotype: Compared with germline, one end of the junction differs, possibly owing to a read error. The CDR3 region has the DNA TGTGCCAGTAGTATGCAGACGGCCATCTCAGCCTTCTTC. Protein sequence: CASSMQTAISAFF. The rearrangement uses TRBV19 and TRBJ1-2; D is unclear. Looked up from germline, CDR1 is LNHDA and CDR2 is SQIVND (reference sequence). This CDR3 is 13 amino acids long.

This clonotype was counted only a few times. The genes are TRBV7-9 and TRBJ2-1; a weak D match, TRBD2 (5 bases). Trimming took 5 bases from V and 9 from J, leaving 20 bases between them. The germline V gene has CDR1 SEHNR and CDR2 FQNEAQ (reference sequence). The CDR3 is 15 amino acids. The CDR3 bases are TGTGCCAGCAGCGGAGGTGGAGTCCGTCGTGGTGAGCAGTTCTTC. Translation: CASSGGGVRRGEQFF. The entire variable domain, with the rest obtained from reference TRBV7-9 and TRBJ2-1, is as follows: DTGVSQNPRHKITKRGQNVTFRCDPISEHNRLYWYRQTLGQGPEFLTYFQNEAQLEKSRLLSDRFSAERPKGSFSTLEIQRTEQGDSAMYLCASSGGGVRRGEQFFGPGTRLTVL.

The genes are TRBV12-3 or TRBV12-4 and TRBJ1-4, with D possibly matching TRBD1 (5 bases). This CDR3 is 13 amino acids long. The V end lost 7 bases, the J end lost 8 bases, and 14 bases lay between the germline ends. The CDR3 sequence: CASIQGVGEKLFF. CDR3 nucleotide sequence: TGTGCCAGCATTCAGGGAGTGGGGGAAAAACTGTTTTTT.

This clonotype was detected ten times or more. The rearrangement joins TRBV7-2 to TRBJ1-3; D uncertain. The CDR3 covers 13 residues. Deletions cut 5 bases from V and 2 bases from J, with 7 bases between. Germline CDR1 is SGHTA and CDR2 is FQGNSA. The CDR3 reads CASSPSAGNTIYF. In DNA form, the CDR3 reads TGTGCCAGCAGCCCCTCGGCTGGAAACACCATATATTTT. Looking up the rest from reference TRBV7-2 and TRBJ1-3 gives the full variable domain: GAGVSQSPSNKVTEKGKDVELRCDPISGHTALYWYRQSLGQGLEFLIYFQGNSAPDKSGLPSDRFSAERTGGSVSTLTIQRTQQEDSAVYLCASSPSAGNTIYFGEGSWLTVV.

V usage is TRBV29-1 and J usage is TRBJ2-1, with TRBD1 identical over 9 bases. The germline gives CDR1 SQVTM, CDR2 ANQGSEA. CDR3 length: 14 residues. V lost 6 bases to trimming and J lost 7 bases; unmatched junction nucleotides: 10. CDR3 bases: TGCAGCGTCGACCCCGGGACAGGGATTAATGAGCAGTTCTTC. Its protein product is CSVDPGTGINEQFF.

The chain employs TRBV6-2 or TRBV6-3 and TRBJ2-1; TRBD2 matches at 9 bases. This CDR3 region has 16 residues. Germline V gene data show CDR1 as MNHEY and CDR2 as SVGEGT. Losses at the gene ends were 3 bases for V and 9 bases for J; bases not matched to a gene: 12. The CDR3 DNA follows: TGTGCCAGCAGTTATTCCATAGCGGGAGACTCGGGTGAGCAGTTCTTC. Its protein product is CASSYSIAGDSGEQFF.

This CDR3 is CSAMTGFSYEQYF. The CDR3 DNA reads as TGCAGTGCTATGACAGGGTTCTCCTACGAGCAGTACTTC. This chain uses TRBV20-1 with TRBJ2-7; 7 nucleotides align to TRBD1. The J segment lost 0 bases and the V segment lost 4 bases, leaving 3 bases of the junction unmatched. Germline-derived CDR1 and CDR2 are DFQATT and SNEGSKA (reference sequence). The CDR3 runs to 13 residues.

V gene TRBV6-2 or TRBV6-3 combines with J gene TRBJ1-1; D may be TRBD1 (6 bases). CDR1 and CDR2 (germline): MNHEY, SVGEGT. Trimming removed 6 bases from V and 0 bases from J, with 20 bases in between. This CDR3 contains 17 residues. CDR3 region: CASSHIPRTDMNTEAFF. CDR3 coding DNA: TGTGCCAGCAGCCATATTCCCCGGACAGACATGAACACTGAAGCTTTCTTT.

To note about this clonotype: Being one base from a much bigger clone, this may be a read error. The rearrangement links TRBV7-6 to TRBJ2-7; possible D gene TRBD2, 5 bases. There are 16 residues in the CDR3. Trimming took 5 bases from V and 3 from J, leaving 20 bases between them. Germline V gene data show CDR1 as SGHVS and CDR2 as FNYEAQ. The CDR3, as DNA: TGTGCCAGCAGCCCCGGGGATTCCTCCGTCTTCTACGAGCAGTACTTC. Translation gives CASSPGDSSVFYEQYF. The whole variable domain, filled in from reference TRBV7-6 and TRBJ2-7, reads GAGVSQSPRYKVTKRGQDVALRCDPISGHVSLYWYRQALGQGPEFLTYFNYEAQQDKSGLPNDRFSAERPEGSISTLTIQRTEQRDSAMYRCASSPGDSSVFYEQYFGPGTRLTVT.

This clonotype was picked up one time. The V and J genes are TRBV5-4 and TRBJ1-2; D is ambiguous. The V gene lost 1 base and the J gene lost 2 bases, with 6 bases spanning the gap. CDR3 size: 13 residues. Germline loops: CDR1 SGHNT, CDR2 YYREEE (reference sequence). The CDR3 bases are TGTGCCAGCAGCTTGAACAGCAACTATGGCTACACCTTC. Translating gives CASSLNSNYGYTF.

The chain joins TRBV7-2 to TRBJ1-6; D gene ambiguous. The CDR3 covers 14 residues. The germline V and J ends were trimmed by 3 bases and 7 bases, with 10 bases remaining between them. CDR1 SGHTA and CDR2 FQGNSA come from the germline V gene. The CDR3 spells CASSFTSRNSPLHF. The CDR3 region has the DNA TGTGCCAGCAGCTTCACCTCCCGCAATTCACCCCTCCACTTT.